The 10 T cell receptor beta chains in this list originate from one sample, sequenced in a study of blood T cell repertoires in COVID-19. Assay: immunoSEQ multiplex PCR; the TCRdb copy retains only in-frame clones and omits some. This sample has more than 13,000 clones, with roughly 80% found just once. Input material: peripheral blood. The receptors derive from a human donor in a cohort sampled during active COVID-19.

This chain links TRBV24-1 with TRBJ2-3; possibly TRBD2 for D (5 bases). The CDR3 has 12 amino acids. Trimming pared 4 bases from V and 15 bases from J, leaving 16 bases between. Germline CDR1 is KGHDR and CDR2 is SFDVKD. CDR3 loop: CATSDAGLDLYF. The CDR3 DNA follows: TGTGCCACCAGTGACGCAGGACTCGATCTATATTTT.

The chain joins TRBV5-1 to TRBJ2-7; 10 bases line up with TRBD1. The CDR3 is 15 amino acids. After removal of 4 bases from V and 3 bases from J, the junction contained 7 bases not matched to a gene. CDR1 is SGHRS, CDR2 YFSETQ, per germline. The CDR3 nucleotides read TGCGCCAGCAGCACCATGGGACAGGGGAACTACGAGCAGTACTTC. The encoded protein is CASSTMGQGNYEQYF.

This clone was seen once. The rearrangement uses TRBV7-9 and TRBJ2-1; the D gene is possibly TRBD1 (5 bases). V was clipped by 2 bases and J by 5 bases, with 13 bases between them. The CDR3 is made up of 15 amino acids. The V gene's germline CDR1 is SEHNR and CDR2 FQNEAQ (reference sequence). CDR3 DNA sequence: TGTGCCAGCAGCTTATCGGCAGGGCTGCACAATGAGCAGTTCTTC. Translated: CASSLSAGLHNEQFF.

The J gene is TRBJ2-3, the V gene TRBV2, with D perhaps matching TRBD2 (6 bases). Per germline, CDR1 SNHLY and CDR2 FYNNEI. The CDR3 loop spans 15 amino acids. With 4 bases removed from V and 0 bases from J, the gap between germline ends came to 11 bases. The CDR3 sequence: CASSGLATSTDTQYF. DNA for the CDR3: TGTGCCAGCAGTGGGCTAGCGACTAGCACAGATACGCAGTATTTT.

The V call is TRBV19, the J call TRBJ2-7; 7 positions agree with TRBD2. Germline V gene sequence: CDR1 LNHDA, CDR2 SQIVND (reference sequence). CDR3 length equals 16 residues. V trimming: 0 bases; J trimming: 5 bases; junction bases outside the gene matches: 10. CDR3 coding DNA: TGTGCCAGTAGTATAGATATGACAAGCGGGATAAACGAGCAGTACTTC. Translated, it gives CASSIDMTSGINEQYF.

The rearrangement links TRBV10-1 to TRBJ2-1, with 14 bases identical to TRBD2. CDR1 and CDR2 (germline): WNHNN, SYGVQD (reference sequence). The CDR3 runs to 18 residues. The V and J ends lost 0 bases and 8 bases, in that order; junction bases with no gene match: 9. CDR3 protein: CASSESGLAGVSGDEQFF. CDR3 DNA sequence: TGCGCCAGCAGTGAGTCGGGACTAGCGGGAGTTTCCGGCGATGAGCAGTTCTTC.

This chain connects TRBV28 to TRBJ2-1, with 7 bases that match TRBD2. Germline V gives CDR1 MDHEN, CDR2 SYDVKM. The length of the CDR3 is 16 residues. Losses at the gene ends were 3 bases for V and 7 bases for J; bases not matched to a gene: 12. The CDR3 DNA reads TGTGCCAGCAGTTTTCCGGTGGGAGGGCCGTTAAATGAGCAGTTCTTC. Amino acids: CASSFPVGGPLNEQFF.

J is TRBJ2-7 and V is TRBV19, with D perhaps TRBD2 (6 bases). The germline V gene has CDR1 LNHDA and CDR2 SQIVND (reference sequence). V was cut by 3 bases and J by 0 bases, with 9 bases left in between. The length of the CDR3 is 14 residues. The CDR3 region has the DNA TGTGCCAGTAGTATGGGGGGAAGCTCCTACGAGCAGTACTTC. Its protein product is CASSMGGSSYEQYF.

This clone was picked up a small number of times. V and J are TRBV6-4 and TRBJ2-3, with D perhaps matching TRBD2 (6 bases). The germline V gene encodes CDR1 MRHNA and CDR2 SNTAGT. The CDR3 is 16 residues long. V lost 5 bases and J lost 1, with 16 bases in between. CDR3 DNA: TGTGCCAGCAGTCCCCAGGGCGGGGTTGGCACAGATACGCAGTATTTT. The encoded protein is CASSPQGGVGTDTQYF.

This chain uses TRBV27 with TRBJ1-2; D perhaps matches TRBD1 (6 bases). The V end lost 2 bases, the J end lost 4 bases, and 14 bases lay between the germline ends. CDR1 is MNHEY, CDR2 SMNVEV, per germline (reference sequence). The CDR3 loop spans 15 amino acids. DNA for the CDR3: TGTGCCAGCAGTTTAGGGCAGGGGCCCCTCTATGGCTACACCTTC. As protein: CASSLGQGPLYGYTF.